This T cell receptor beta chain was recorded in a study of OX40 agonist ivuxolimab in advanced cancers. Broader study findings: Dose levels from 0.1 to 3.0 mg/kg saw CD4+ and CD8+ blood T cells expand clonally by week 6.

No patient had autoimmune disease or received systemic immunosuppression. A note on this clone: What it binds is not known.

The germline gives CDR1 LGHNA, CDR2 YNFKEQ. The length of the CDR3 is 15 residues. Trimming stripped 6 bases from V and 0 bases from J, with 12 bases between. Assay: immunoSEQ multiplex PCR; the TCRdb copy retains only in-frame clones and omits some. This sample carries tens of thousands of clones, 83% of them seen once, and the ten largest clones take 3% to 3.5%. The chain recombines TRBV4-2 with TRBJ1-5; D unclear. Sequenced material: CD4+ or CD8+ T cells sorted from blood, taken in a trial of the OX40 agonist ivuxolimab. The clonotype originates from an adult with an advanced solid tumor such as melanoma, head and neck, liver or kidney cancer. The CDR3 reads CASSAGSNSNQPQHF. CDR3 DNA: TGTGCCAGCAGTGCCGGCTCGAATAGCAATCAGCCCCAGCATTTT.